These 27 T cell receptor beta chains were sequenced from one sample in a study of T-cell memory formation after mild COVID-19. From the 5' RACE reads, TCRdb called clonotypes with MiXCR, one entry per CDR3 protein. Here the sample spans tens of thousands of distinct CDR3 sequences, approximately 15% being singletons. Sample: PBMCs or a T cell subset sorted from them (not recorded which). The receptors derive from an adult woman who had mild COVID-19 (a few samples of this study predate the infection). Cell type and time point are not known.

The chain uses TRBV7-6 and TRBJ1-1; D possibly corresponds to TRBD1 (5 bases). Germline loops: CDR1 SGHVS, CDR2 FNYEAQ. The CDR3 runs 14 residues. The V gene lost 4 bases and the J gene lost 4 bases, with 13 bases spanning the gap. CDR3 DNA: TGTGCCAGCAGCTCAGGGTCCCGGGCCACTGAAGCTTTCTTT. It yields the protein CASSSGSRATEAFF.

Many counts were recorded for this clonotype. The chain recombines TRBV4-2 with TRBJ2-5; 7 positions agree with TRBD2. There are 15 residues in the CDR3. CDR1 is LGHNA and CDR2 is YNFKEQ in the germline V gene. V lost 0 bases and J lost 0; bases outside the gene matches: 1. DNA for the CDR3: TGTGCCAGCAGCCAAGAGCGGGGGAACCAAGAGACCCAGTACTTC. It codes for CASSQERGNQETQYF.

This clonotype has at least ten counts. This sequence joins TRBV4-2 and TRBJ2-3; 10 bases line up with TRBD2. Germline CDR1 and CDR2: LGHNA and YNFKEQ. This CDR3 is 16 amino acids long. Trimming removed 0 bases from V and 7 bases from J; junction bases left unmatched: 7. The CDR3 here is CASSQDGSGRTNTQYF. Here the CDR3 DNA reads TGTGCCAGCAGCCAAGATGGTAGCGGGAGGACGAATACGCAGTATTTT.

The chain uses TRBV4-1 and TRBJ2-4; D is undetermined. The CDR3 totals 15 residues. Germline V gene lookup returns CDR1 MGHRA and CDR2 YSYEKL. V was cut by 0 bases and J by 8 bases, with 14 bases left in between. DNA for the CDR3: TGCGCCAGCAGCCAAGATGGGATCGAGACGCACATTCAGTACTTC. This codes for CASSQDGIETHIQYF.

V is TRBV11-3 and J is TRBJ2-1; maybe TRBD2 (7 bases). The germline V gene has CDR1 SGHNT and CDR2 YENEEA. Trimming shortened V by 5 bases and J by 9 bases, and 17 bases separated the two germline ends. The CDR3 spans 14 residues. The CDR3 nucleotides are TGTGCCAGCAGCACAAGTGGGGGGGCTACTGAGCAGTTCTTC. As protein: CASSTSGGATEQFF.

This clonotype was detected a few times. The chain recombines TRBV20-1 with TRBJ2-7; 7 bases match TRBD2. The J segment lost 5 bases and the V segment lost 2 bases, leaving 12 bases of the junction unmatched. There are 15 residues in the CDR3. The V gene's germline CDR1 is DFQATT and CDR2 SNEGSKA (reference sequence). The CDR3 here is CSARTGTTRLHEQYF. In DNA form, the CDR3 reads TGCAGTGCTAGAACCGGGACTACGAGGCTGCACGAGCAGTACTTC.

Here the CDR3 DNA reads TGCAGTGCTAGAGATTTAAGGGGGCAGAACACTGAAGCTTTCTTT. Amino acid sequence: CSARDLRGQNTEAFF. The chain employs TRBV20-1 and TRBJ1-1; 7 bases map to TRBD1. The CDR3 is 15 residues long. V lost 0 bases, J lost 1 base, and 5 bases stayed unmatched. Germline V CDR1 and CDR2: DFQATT, SNEGSKA (reference sequence).

Many counts were recorded for this clonotype. Here the CDR3 reads CASSGAGSHGYTF. The CDR3 DNA reads as TGTGCCAGCAGCGGCGCCGGGTCTCATGGCTACACCTTC. This chain uses TRBV7-9 with TRBJ1-2; no clear D. CDR1 and CDR2 (germline): SEHNR, FQNEAQ (reference sequence). The CDR3 spans 13 residues. V shed 5 bases and J shed 6 bases, with 13 bases lying between them.

Only a few counts were recorded for this clonotype. V gene TRBV5-1 combines with J gene TRBJ2-7, with 13 bases lining up with TRBD2. Germline V gene sequence: CDR1 SGHRS, CDR2 YFSETQ. This CDR3 region has 16 residues. The junction had 6 bases not matched to a gene; V was cut back by 1 base and J by 5 bases. CDR3 nucleotide sequence: TGCGCCAGCAGCTTGACGACTAGCGGGAGGAGTGACGAGCAGTACTTC. It is translated as CASSLTTSGRSDEQYF.

The chain links TRBV5-1 to TRBJ2-7, with D possibly matching TRBD1 (5 bases). The germline gives CDR1 SGHRS, CDR2 YFSETQ. V was pared by 0 bases and J by 2 bases, with 9 bases between. The CDR3 has 14 residues. CDR3 DNA: TGCGCCAGCAGCTTGGACAGGTGGCCCTACGAGCAGTACTTC. Protein product: CASSLDRWPYEQYF.

In its sample, this clonotype was seen a few times. This sequence joins TRBV4-1 and TRBJ2-7, with 9 bases aligning to TRBD1. The CDR3 is made up of 15 amino acids. The junction had 3 bases not matched to a gene; V was cut back by 1 base and J by 2 bases. Per the germline V gene, CDR1 is MGHRA and CDR2 is YSYEKL. The CDR3 here is CASSQGTGATYEQYF. CDR3 DNA sequence: TGCGCCAGCAGCCAAGGGACAGGGGCTACCTACGAGCAGTACTTC.

This clonotype was seen ten or more times. The chain couples TRBV29-1 to TRBJ2-7, with 8 nucleotides matching TRBD1. Germline V gene lookup returns CDR1 SQVTM and CDR2 ANQGSEA. The V segment lost 0 bases and the J segment 4 bases; nucleotides outside the gene matches: 5. The CDR3 spans 14 residues. The CDR3 here is CSVEETRGHYEQYF. CDR3 DNA sequence: TGCAGCGTTGAAGAAACCAGGGGGCATTACGAGCAGTACTTC.

The chain uses TRBV7-9 and TRBJ2-1; D is unresolved. Germline V gene data show CDR1 as SEHNR and CDR2 as FQNEAQ (reference sequence). The V gene lost 3 bases and the J gene lost 8 bases, with 17 bases spanning the gap. CDR3 length: 15 amino acids. CDR3: CASSFVTASNHEQFF. Written as DNA, the CDR3 is TGTGCCAGCAGCTTCGTGACGGCGAGTAACCATGAGCAGTTCTTC.

The chain carries TRBV7-9 and TRBJ2-1; TRBD2 aligns across 7 bases. The CDR3 has 14 amino acids. V was clipped by 1 base and J by 5 bases; unmatched bases: 2. Germline V gives CDR1 SEHNR, CDR2 FQNEAQ (reference sequence). The CDR3 protein is CASSLVGGDNEQFF. The CDR3 coding sequence is TGTGCCAGCAGCTTAGTGGGAGGGGACAATGAGCAGTTCTTC.

Only a few counts were recorded for this clonotype. V usage is TRBV20-1 and J usage is TRBJ2-7, with D possibly being TRBD1 (6 bases). The CDR3 is 14 residues long. Trimming cost V 0 bases and J 2 bases, with 11 bases left between them. Germline CDR1 reads DFQATT; CDR2 reads SNEGSKA (reference sequence). CDR3 sequence (DNA): TGCAGTGCTAGAGATGGTACAGGGACCTACGAGCAGTACTTC. Translating gives CSARDGTGTYEQYF.

The chain recombines TRBV29-1 with TRBJ1-2, with a weak D call TRBD1 (6 bases). Germline V gene data show CDR1 as SQVTM and CDR2 as ANQGSEA. The CDR3 consists of 13 residues. Trimming took off 1 base at V and 4 bases at J, with 10 bases between the two ends. The DNA of the CDR3 is TGCAGCGTTGAAGGGGGGCTGAGCTATGGCTACACCTTC. This codes for CSVEGGLSYGYTF.

The V and J genes are TRBV4-2 and TRBJ2-1; 11 bases match TRBD2. The CDR3 extends over 15 amino acids. From germline, CDR1 is LGHNA and CDR2 YNFKEQ. The junction had 4 bases not matched to a gene; V was cut back by 5 bases and J by 4 bases. The CDR3 sequence: CASSDRTSGYNEQFF. CDR3 sequence (DNA): TGTGCCAGCAGCGACCGGACTAGCGGGTACAATGAGCAGTTCTTC.

This clonotype was detected a few times. This rearrangement joins TRBV6-5 to TRBJ1-5; 9 bases map to TRBD1. CDR3 length equals 15 residues. The V gene's germline CDR1 is MNHEY and CDR2 SVGAGI. V lost 0 bases, J lost 4 bases, and 1 base stayed unmatched. CDR3 region: CASSYSGTGNQPQHF. As DNA, the CDR3 is TGTGCCAGCAGTTACTCAGGGACAGGGAATCAGCCCCAGCATTTT.

The rearrangement joins TRBV9 to TRBJ2-7; the match to TRBD2 covers 8 bases. This CDR3 is 15 amino acids long. After removal of 3 bases from V and 5 bases from J, the junction contained 10 bases not matched to a gene. Looked up from germline, CDR1 is SGDLS and CDR2 is YYNGEE. CDR3 in DNA: TGTGCCAGCAGCGCGGGGGGGGCTGCCCTCCACGAGCAGTACTTC. It is translated as CASSAGGAALHEQYF.

The gene calls are TRBV6-5 and TRBJ2-7; 10 bases align to TRBD1. The CDR3 is 14 residues long. With 0 bases clipped from V and 5 bases from J, the junction kept 1 base outside the gene matches. Germline CDR1 reads MNHEY; CDR2 reads SVGAGI. The CDR3 here is CASSYSTGGNEQYF. CDR3 bases: TGTGCCAGCAGTTACTCGACAGGGGGCAACGAGCAGTACTTC.

J is TRBJ2-7 and V is TRBV5-5; TRBD1 aligns across 9 bases. The length of the CDR3 is 14 residues. Germline trimming cut 3 bases from V and 5 bases from J; bases unmatched to any gene: 6. Germline lookup yields CDR1 SGHKS and CDR2 YYEKEE (reference sequence). The chain's CDR3 is CASSSGTGWHEQYF. CDR3 sequence (DNA): TGTGCCAGCAGCTCCGGGACAGGGTGGCACGAGCAGTACTTC.

The chain recombines TRBV7-9 with TRBJ2-2, with a tentative D call TRBD1 (6 bases). Per germline, CDR1 SEHNR and CDR2 FQNEAQ (reference sequence). This CDR3 has 14 residues. Trimming cost V 6 bases and J 0 bases, with 8 bases left between them. The CDR3, as DNA: TGTGCCAGCAGGGACAGCCCGAACACCGGGGAGCTGTTTTTT. Translating gives CASRDSPNTGELFF.

The rearrangement links TRBV5-4 to TRBJ2-2, with 10 bases fitting TRBD2. This CDR3 contains 16 residues. Germline values: CDR1 SGHNT, CDR2 YYREEE (reference sequence). Trimming removed 0 bases from V and 1 base from J; junction bases left unmatched: 0. The CDR3 loop is CASSLGLAGNTGELFF. For the CDR3, the DNA is TGTGCCAGCAGCTTGGGACTAGCGGGGAACACCGGGGAGCTGTTTTTT.

The chain links TRBV6-5 to TRBJ2-5; 13 bases fit TRBD2. Unmatched junction bases numbered 8, after V lost 5 bases and J lost 5 bases. CDR1 is MNHEY, CDR2 SVGAGI, per germline. CDR3 size: 16 residues. CDR3 amino acids: CASSQGLAGSVETQYF. The DNA of the CDR3 is TGTGCCAGCAGTCAGGGACTAGCGGGATCCGTGGAGACCCAGTACTTC.

The V and J genes are TRBV5-5 and TRBJ2-2; perhaps TRBD1 as D (5 bases). The CDR3 extends over 16 amino acids. The germline V gene has CDR1 SGHKS and CDR2 YYEKEE (reference sequence). The germline V and J ends were trimmed by 0 bases and 5 bases, with 14 bases remaining between them. The CDR3 loop reads CASSLEGQGETGELFF. As DNA, the CDR3 is TGTGCCAGCAGCTTGGAGGGGCAGGGCGAGACCGGGGAGCTGTTTTTT.

The chain carries TRBV4-3 and TRBJ2-7, with 10 bases identical to TRBD2. This CDR3 has 17 amino acids. The V and J ends lost 0 bases and 3 bases, in that order; junction bases with no gene match: 8. Looked up from germline, CDR1 is LGHNA and CDR2 is YSLEER. CDR3 residues: CASSQESWTSGDYEQYF. In nucleotides, the CDR3 is TGCGCCAGCAGCCAAGAATCCTGGACTAGCGGAGACTACGAGCAGTACTTC.

The chain uses TRBV19 and TRBJ2-3, with 7 bases matching TRBD1. The CDR3 runs to 14 residues. Germline-derived CDR1 and CDR2 are LNHDA and SQIVND (reference sequence). V was pared by 8 bases and J by 4 bases, with 9 bases of the junction left unmatched. CDR3 in amino acids: CASSIEGGPDTQYF. The CDR3 DNA reads TGTGCCAGTTCTATCGAAGGGGGCCCAGATACGCAGTATTTT.